The 15 T cell receptor beta chains below all came from one sample that was sequenced in a study of shared clonotypes between healthy human individuals. Only in-frame clones appear in the TCRdb table, and some are missing; sequencing was by immunoSEQ multiplex PCR. The sample has some 240,000 clones; 65% to 70% are singletons. Material for sequencing was memory CD4+ T cells sorted from blood. Stated subset: CD45RA-negative fraction. The receptors shown here come from a man younger than 40 in good health.

The chain combines TRBV5-1 with TRBJ1-5, with D maybe TRBD1 (5 bases). Trimming took off 3 bases at V and 4 bases at J, with 11 bases between the two ends. Germline V gene lookup returns CDR1 SGHRS and CDR2 YFSETQ. There are 14 residues in the CDR3. The CDR3 sequence is CASSWGGANQPQHF. The CDR3 DNA follows: TGCGCCAGCAGCTGGGGGGGAGCTAATCAGCCCCAGCATTTT. Using reference TRBV5-1 and TRBJ1-5 for the parts outside the CDR3, the full variable domain is KAGVTQTPRYLIKTRGQQVTLSCSPISGHRSVSWYQQTPGQGLQFLFEYFSETQRNKGNFPGRFSGRQFSNSRSEMNVSTLELGDSALYLCASSWGGANQPQHFGDGTRLSIL.

The rearrangement links TRBV7-2 to TRBJ2-7, with D unclear. There are 14 residues in the CDR3. Trimming removed 1 base from V and 1 base from J, with 8 bases in between. Germline V gene data show CDR1 as SGHTA and CDR2 as FQGNSA. CDR3 sequence (DNA): TGTGCCAGCAGCTTAGGCGGAACTTCCTACGAGCAGTACTTC. Its protein is CASSLGGTSYEQYF.

The rearrangement joins TRBV19 to TRBJ2-2; TRBD2 might be the D (6 bases). Trimming removed 6 bases from V and 6 bases from J, with 11 bases in between. The germline gives CDR1 LNHDA, CDR2 SQIVND (reference sequence). This CDR3 contains 13 residues. The CDR3 nucleotides are TGTGCCAGTAGACTCGGGGGTCCCGGGGAGCTGTTTTTT. It specifies CASRLGGPGELFF.

This clone was found a few times. Other DNA sequences of this sample code for an identical CDR3. CDR3 sequence (DNA): TGTGCCAGCACCCTTTTGGGGTTGGACACTGAAGCTTTCTTT. It encodes CASTLLGLDTEAFF. The chain is built from TRBV28 and TRBJ1-1; D gene ambiguous. The V gene's germline CDR1 is MDHEN and CDR2 SYDVKM. The V end was cut by 7 bases, the J end by 3 bases, with 15 bases between. The CDR3 length is 14 residues.

The chain uses TRBV18 and TRBJ2-1, with TRBD1 matching over 8 bases. Germline assignment: CDR1 KGHSH and CDR2 LQKENI. The ends lost 3 bases at V and 1 base at J; junction bases unmatched: 5. The CDR3 is 16 amino acids. The CDR3 sequence: CASSPGQGKSYNEQFF. CDR3 coding DNA: TGTGCCAGCTCACCTGGACAGGGCAAATCCTACAATGAGCAGTTCTTC.

This chain uses TRBV15 with TRBJ2-7, with a possible D match to TRBD2 (5 bases). V dropped 8 bases and J dropped 6 bases, with 23 bases sitting between them. CDR3 length: 15 amino acids. Germline V gives CDR1 LNHNV, CDR2 YYDKDF (reference sequence). The CDR3 loop reads CATALDFSGSREQYF. As DNA, the CDR3 is TGTGCCACCGCACTAGACTTTTCCGGGTCCCGCGAGCAGTACTTC.

The V call is TRBV6-1, the J call TRBJ2-2; D uncertain. The CDR3 runs 14 residues. From germline, CDR1 is MNHNS and CDR2 SASEGT. V was cut by 6 bases and J by 5 bases, with 13 bases left in between. The CDR3 DNA sequence: TGTGCCAGCAGACTAAATCAGATGACCGGGGAGCTGTTTTTT. Protein product: CASRLNQMTGELFF.

The sample holds a few counts of this clone. CDR3 nucleotide sequence: TGTGCCAGCAGCTTAGATTTGTCGCCCGGGGAGCTGTTTTTT. Amino acid sequence: CASSLDLSPGELFF. The J gene is TRBJ2-2, the V gene TRBV7-2; no reliable D call. Trimming left V 1 base short and J 6 bases short, with 9 bases between. CDR3 length: 14 residues. From germline, CDR1 is SGHTA and CDR2 FQGNSA.

V is TRBV1 and J is TRBJ2-3; TRBD2, the table's D call, lacks a check against the DNA. TRBV1 is listed as a pseudogene. The length of the CDR3 is 17 residues. CDR3 residues: CTSSQATSGRGSDTQYF. For the CDR3, the DNA is TGCACCAGCAGCCAAGCGACTAGCGGGAGGGGTTCAGATACGCAGTATTTT.

Remarks on this clone: A far bigger clonotype differs at one base, so this is likely a read error. This CDR3 is also generated by other DNA sequences in the sample. The rearrangement links TRBV7-9 to TRBJ2-3, with D unresolved. V was cut by 4 bases and J by 2 bases, with 1 base left in between. There are 11 residues in the CDR3. Germline assignment: CDR1 SEHNR and CDR2 FQNEAQ (reference sequence). In DNA, the CDR3 is TGTGCCAGCAGCTCCACAGATACGCAGTATTTT. This codes for CASSSTDTQYF.

The chain recombines TRBV29-1 with TRBJ2-7; 7 bases are a match to TRBD1. Germline V lookup: CDR1 SQVTM, CDR2 ANQGSEA. With 6 bases clipped from V and 3 bases from J, the junction kept 14 bases outside the gene matches. The CDR3 has 15 amino acids. This chain's CDR3 is CSVHTVQGRSYEQYF. The DNA for the CDR3 is TGCAGCGTACATACTGTACAGGGGCGTAGCTACGAGCAGTACTTC.

V gene TRBV15 combines with J gene TRBJ2-7; maybe TRBD1 (5 bases). Germline assignment: CDR1 LNHNV and CDR2 YYDKDF (reference sequence). The CDR3 covers 14 residues. V was shortened by 0 bases and J by 4 bases, with 10 bases between the two germline ends. The chain's CDR3 is CATSRDQGPYEQYF. The CDR3 DNA follows: TGTGCCACCAGCAGAGATCAGGGTCCTTACGAGCAGTACTTC. Supplemented by reference TRBV15 and TRBJ2-7, the full variable domain reads DAMVIQNPRYQVTQFGKPVTLSCSQTLNHNVMYWYQQKSSQAPKLLFHYYDKDFNNEADTPDNFQSRRPNTSFCFLDIRSPGLGDTAMYLCATSRDQGPYEQYFGPGTRLTVT.

V is TRBV5-1 and J is TRBJ2-1; no clear D gene. Germline V CDR1 and CDR2: SGHRS, YFSETQ. Trimming left V 0 bases short and J 7 bases short, with 5 bases between. The CDR3 loop spans 12 amino acids. CDR3: CASSLGMNEQFF. The CDR3 nucleotides read TGCGCCAGCAGCTTGGGAATGAATGAGCAGTTCTTC.

In this sample, this clone turned up a few times. V is TRBV1 and J is TRBJ2-1; TRBD2 is taken as the D call from the table, unchecked against the DNA. TRBV1 constitutes a pseudogene. CDR3 length: 18 residues. CDR3 coding DNA: TGCACCAGCAGCCAAGATCCAGCGGGAGAAAAGTCCTACAATGAGCAGTTCTTC. This encodes CTSSQDPAGEKSYNEQFF.

This chain links TRBV19 with TRBJ1-2; D gene unclear. This CDR3 has 12 residues. Germline CDR1 is LNHDA and CDR2 is SQIVND (reference sequence). The V gene lost 4 bases and the J gene lost 2 bases, with 5 bases spanning the gap. CDR3 nucleotide sequence: TGTGCCAGTAGTACATTGAACTATGGCTACACCTTC. Residues: CASSTLNYGYTF.